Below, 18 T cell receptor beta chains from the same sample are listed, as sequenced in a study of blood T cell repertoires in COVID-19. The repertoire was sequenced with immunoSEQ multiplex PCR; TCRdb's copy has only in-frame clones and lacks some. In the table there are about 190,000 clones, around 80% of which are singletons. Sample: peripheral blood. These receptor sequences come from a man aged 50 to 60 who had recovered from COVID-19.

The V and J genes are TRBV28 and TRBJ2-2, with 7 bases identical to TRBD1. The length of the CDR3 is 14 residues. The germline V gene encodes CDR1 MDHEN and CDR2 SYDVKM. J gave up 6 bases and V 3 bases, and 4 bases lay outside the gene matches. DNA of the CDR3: TGTGCCAGCAGTTTTAGCCAGGGGGCCGGGGAGCTGTTTTTT. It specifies CASSFSQGAGELFF.

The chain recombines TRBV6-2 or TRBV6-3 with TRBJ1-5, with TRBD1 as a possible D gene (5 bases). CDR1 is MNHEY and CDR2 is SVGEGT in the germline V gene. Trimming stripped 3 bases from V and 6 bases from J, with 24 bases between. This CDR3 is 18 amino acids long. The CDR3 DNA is TGTGCCAGCAGTTATGGCCCAATGCCCTCCAGGGTGAGTCAGCCCCAGCATTTT. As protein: CASSYGPMPSRVSQPQHF.

The CDR3 sequence is CASSVGSGTTYEQYF. CDR3 bases: TGTGCCAGCAGCGTAGGATCCGGGACTACCTACGAGCAGTACTTC. The V and J genes are TRBV9 and TRBJ2-7; 7 bases line up with TRBD2. The length of the CDR3 is 15 residues. From germline, CDR1 is SGDLS and CDR2 YYNGEE. Unmatched junction bases numbered 5, after V lost 0 bases and J lost 2 bases.

CDR3 loop: CASSPDRDYGYTF. The CDR3 DNA sequence: TGTGCCAGCAGCCCAGACAGGGACTATGGCTACACCTTC. The genes are TRBV7-2 and TRBJ1-2; 7 bases agree with TRBD1. Germline CDR1 is SGHTA and CDR2 is FQGNSA. The CDR3 is 13 amino acids. V lost 5 bases, J lost 3 bases, and 3 bases stayed unmatched.

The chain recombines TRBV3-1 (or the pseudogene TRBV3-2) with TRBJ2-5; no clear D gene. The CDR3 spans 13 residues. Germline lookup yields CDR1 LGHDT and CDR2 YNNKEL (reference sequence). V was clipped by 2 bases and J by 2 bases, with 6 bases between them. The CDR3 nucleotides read TGTGCCAGCAGCCAACAGGCACAAGAGACCCAGTACTTC. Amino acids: CASSQQAQETQYF.

The CDR3 loop reads CASSLYPMTGNRNSPLHF. Written as DNA, the CDR3 is TGTGCCAGCAGCTTATACCCCATGACAGGGAATAGAAATTCACCCCTCCACTTT. This chain joins TRBV7-2 and TRBJ1-6; 7 bases match TRBD1. Germline V gene sequence: CDR1 SGHTA, CDR2 FQGNSA. The length of the CDR3 is 18 residues. Trimming cost V 2 bases and J 7 bases; bases outside gene matches: 14.

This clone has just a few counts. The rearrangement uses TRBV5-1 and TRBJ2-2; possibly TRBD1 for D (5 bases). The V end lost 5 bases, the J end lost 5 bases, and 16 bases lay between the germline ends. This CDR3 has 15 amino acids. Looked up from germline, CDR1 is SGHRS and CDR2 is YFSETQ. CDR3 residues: CASRRQPLRTGELFF. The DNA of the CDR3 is TGCGCCAGCAGGCGACAGCCCTTGAGGACCGGGGAGCTGTTTTTT.

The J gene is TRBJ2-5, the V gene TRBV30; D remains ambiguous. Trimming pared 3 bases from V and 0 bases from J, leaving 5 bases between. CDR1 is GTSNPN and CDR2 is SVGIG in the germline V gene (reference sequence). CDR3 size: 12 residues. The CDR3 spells CAWSLHQETQYF. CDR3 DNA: TGTGCCTGGAGCCTACACCAAGAGACCCAGTACTTC. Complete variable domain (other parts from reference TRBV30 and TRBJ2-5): SQTIHQWPATLVQPVGSPLSLECTVEGTSNPNLYWYRQAAGRGLQLLFYSVGIGQISSEVPQNLSASRPQDRQFILSSKKLLLSDSGFYLCAWSLHQETQYFGPGTRLLVL.

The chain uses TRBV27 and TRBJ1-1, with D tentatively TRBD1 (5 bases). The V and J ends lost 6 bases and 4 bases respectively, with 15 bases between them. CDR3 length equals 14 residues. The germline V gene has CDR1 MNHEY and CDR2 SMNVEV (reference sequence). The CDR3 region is CASSHHRRGTEAFF. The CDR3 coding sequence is TGTGCCAGCAGCCATCACAGGAGGGGCACTGAAGCTTTCTTT.

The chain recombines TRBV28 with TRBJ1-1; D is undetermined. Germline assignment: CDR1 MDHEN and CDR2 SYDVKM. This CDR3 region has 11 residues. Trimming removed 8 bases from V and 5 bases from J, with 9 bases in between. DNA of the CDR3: TGTGCCAGCTCCCTCGGGACTGAAGCTTTCTTT. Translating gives CASSLGTEAFF. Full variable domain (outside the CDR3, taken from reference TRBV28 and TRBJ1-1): DVKVTQSSRYLVKRTGEKVFLECVQDMDHENMFWYRQDPGLGLRLIYFSYDVKMKEKGDIPEGYSVSREKKERFSLILESASTNQTSMYLCASSLGTEAFFGQGTRLTVV.

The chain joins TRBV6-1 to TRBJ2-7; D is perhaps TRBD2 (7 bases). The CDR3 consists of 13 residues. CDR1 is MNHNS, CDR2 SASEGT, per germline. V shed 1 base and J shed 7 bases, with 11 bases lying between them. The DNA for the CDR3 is TGTGCCAGCAGTGAAGTCGAGGGGGGGGAGCAGTACTTC. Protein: CASSEVEGGEQYF.

The CDR3 spells CASSALTGGVTEKLFF. The CDR3 coding sequence is TGTGCCAGCAGTGCCCTAACAGGGGGCGTAACTGAAAAACTGTTTTTT. V gene TRBV28 combines with J gene TRBJ1-4, with 9 bases aligning to TRBD1. The trim removed 5 bases at V and 7 bases at J, leaving 11 bases unmatched. Per germline, CDR1 MDHEN and CDR2 SYDVKM. The CDR3 contains 16 residues.

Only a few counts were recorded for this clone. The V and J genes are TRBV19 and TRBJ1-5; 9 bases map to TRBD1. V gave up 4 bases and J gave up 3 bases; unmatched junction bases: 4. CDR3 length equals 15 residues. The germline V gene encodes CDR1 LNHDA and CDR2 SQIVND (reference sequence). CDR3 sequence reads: CASSKGTGNNQPQHF. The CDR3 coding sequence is TGTGCCAGTAGTAAAGGGACAGGGAACAATCAGCCCCAGCATTTT.

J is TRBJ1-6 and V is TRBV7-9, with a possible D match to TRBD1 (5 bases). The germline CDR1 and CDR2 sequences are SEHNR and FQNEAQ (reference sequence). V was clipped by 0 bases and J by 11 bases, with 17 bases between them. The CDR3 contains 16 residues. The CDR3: CASSLAVGGLIAPLHF. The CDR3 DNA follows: TGTGCCAGCAGCTTAGCGGTGGGGGGGTTGATCGCACCCCTCCACTTT.

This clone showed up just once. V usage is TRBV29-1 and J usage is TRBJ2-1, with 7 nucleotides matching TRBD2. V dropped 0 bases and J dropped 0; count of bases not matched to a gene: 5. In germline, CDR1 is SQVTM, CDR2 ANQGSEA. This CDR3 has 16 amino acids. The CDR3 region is CSVEDGRENSYNEQFF. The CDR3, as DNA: TGCAGCGTTGAAGATGGGCGGGAGAACTCCTACAATGAGCAGTTCTTC.

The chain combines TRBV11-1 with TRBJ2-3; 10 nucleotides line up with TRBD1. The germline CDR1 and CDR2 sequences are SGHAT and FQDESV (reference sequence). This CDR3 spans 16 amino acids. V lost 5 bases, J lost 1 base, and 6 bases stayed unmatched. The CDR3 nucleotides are TGTGCCAGCAGCAAAAGTGACAGGGGGCGCACAGATACGCAGTATTTT. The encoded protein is CASSKSDRGRTDTQYF. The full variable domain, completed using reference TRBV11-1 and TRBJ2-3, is EAEVAQSPRYKITEKSQAVAFWCDPISGHATLYWYRQILGQGPELLVQFQDESVVDDSQLPKDRFSAERLKGVDSTLKIQPAELGDSAMYLCASSKSDRGRTDTQYFGPGTRLTVL.

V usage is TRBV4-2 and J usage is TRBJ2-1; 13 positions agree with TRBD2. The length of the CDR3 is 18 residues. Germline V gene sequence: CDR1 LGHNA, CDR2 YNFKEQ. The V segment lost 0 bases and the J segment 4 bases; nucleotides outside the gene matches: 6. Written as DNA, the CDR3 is TGTGCCAGCAGCCAAGATTGGACTAGCGGGAGCGGGTACAATGAGCAGTTCTTC. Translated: CASSQDWTSGSGYNEQFF.

In nucleotides, the CDR3 is TGTGCCAGTAGTTCGGGACAGGGGATTATTAGCAATCAGCCCCAGCATTTT. As protein: CASSSGQGIISNQPQHF. The V gene is TRBV19, the J gene TRBJ1-5; TRBD1 matches at 10 bases. CDR3 length: 17 residues. Germline lookup yields CDR1 LNHDA and CDR2 SQIVND (reference sequence). The trim removed 5 bases at V and 0 bases at J, leaving 7 bases unmatched.